Following are 19 T cell receptor beta chains from one sample sequenced in a study of regulatory T cells in long-lasting Graves disease. Arm-PCR with iRepertoire HTBI primers amplified the CDR3 regions for these TCR beta libraries. TCRdb fed the multiplex PCR reads into MiXCR, producing one record per CDR3 protein. This sample carries about 380,000 distinct CDR3 sequences, 15% to 19% of them seen once, and the ten largest clones take around a fifth. The time point is: newly diagnosed GD, antithyroid drugs for less than 3 months. The TCR library was prepared using RNA isolated from PBMCs. The sequencing here drew on peripheral blood mononuclear cells (PBMCs), taken at new diagnosis, from a patient treated with antithyroid drugs. These receptors were taken from a female donor with Graves disease.

The chain combines TRBV6-4 with TRBJ1-5; D might be TRBD1 (6 bases). CDR3 length equals 14 residues. Germline CDR1 MRHNA, CDR2 SNTAGT. The V gene lost 6 bases and the J gene lost 2 bases, with 11 bases spanning the gap. CDR3 in DNA: TGTGCCAGCAGAGGGGGATTGGGCAATCAGCCCCAGCATTTT. It specifies CASRGGLGNQPQHF.

This clonotype has ten or more counts. The chain couples TRBV7-2 to TRBJ2-7; TRBD2 matches at 15 bases. Per germline, CDR1 SGHTA and CDR2 FQGNSA. The V and J ends lost 5 bases and 4 bases, in that order; junction bases with no gene match: 9. The CDR3 consists of 17 residues. This chain's CDR3 is CASSRTSGRARGYEQYF. In DNA, the CDR3 is TGTGCCAGCAGCAGGACTAGCGGGAGGGCCAGGGGATACGAGCAGTACTTC.

This clonotype was observed at least ten times. The chain uses TRBV5-5 and TRBJ1-1; D is unclear. CDR1 and CDR2 from the germline V gene are SGHKS and YYEKEE (reference sequence). The CDR3 runs 13 residues. Trimming cost V 3 bases and J 1 base, with 7 bases left between them. The CDR3 spells CASSSQSNTEAFF. DNA for the CDR3: TGTGCCAGCAGCTCACAGTCGAACACTGAAGCTTTCTTT.

Regarding this clonotype: A far larger clone is one base from this, pointing to a likely read error. V and J are TRBV7-2 and TRBJ1-1; D remains unclear. Germline CDR1 is SGHTA and CDR2 is FQGNSA. The CDR3 runs to 13 residues. For the CDR3, the DNA is TGTGCCTGCAGTGATGCAGGGAACACTGAAGCTTTCTTT. It is translated as CACSDAGNTEAFF.

The V and J genes are TRBV10-1 and TRBJ1-4; no clear D gene. V was clipped by 3 bases and J by 0 bases, with 20 bases between them. The germline gives CDR1 WNHNN, CDR2 SYGVQD (reference sequence). The CDR3 covers 19 residues. CDR3 DNA: TGCGCCAGCAGTGAAACCCCTTCGCCCGGGCGGTCAACTAATGAAAAACTGTTTTTT. Translated, it gives CASSETPSPGRSTNEKLFF.

This clonotype appeared many times. This CDR3 reads CAWSVTGVEQFF. The CDR3 DNA follows: TGTGCCTGGAGTGTAACCGGGGTTGAGCAGTTCTTC. V and J are TRBV30 and TRBJ2-1; D might be TRBD2 (5 bases). The CDR3 is 12 amino acids. CDR1 GTSNPN and CDR2 SVGIG come from the germline V gene (reference sequence). V was clipped by 0 bases and J by 9 bases, with 9 bases between them.

This clonotype was seen repeatedly, ten times or more. The J gene is TRBJ2-7, the V gene TRBV7-2; D uncertain. This CDR3 comprises 13 residues. CDR1 is SGHTA, CDR2 FQGNSA, per germline. Trimming removed 3 bases from V and 2 bases from J, with 8 bases in between. The CDR3 bases are TGTGCCAGCAGCTTTGACGGTCCCTACGAGCAGTACTTC. Translating gives CASSFDGPYEQYF.

This clonotype was observed many times. This chain links TRBV5-5 with TRBJ2-7, with D hard to call. This CDR3 region has 12 residues. Between the trimmed V and J ends, which lost 3 bases and 0 bases, there was a span of 4 bases. From germline, CDR1 is SGHKS and CDR2 YYEKEE (reference sequence). CDR3 in amino acids: CASSYTSYEQYF. In DNA, the CDR3 is TGTGCCAGCAGCTATACCTCCTACGAGCAGTACTTC.

This clonotype was detected ten times or more. The CDR3 protein is CASYLGQGSDEQYF. CDR3 nucleotide sequence: TGTGCCAGCTACCTGGGACAGGGGTCGGACGAGCAGTACTTC. The chain is built from TRBV2 and TRBJ2-7; TRBD1 matches at 10 bases. CDR3 size: 14 residues. V was pared by 8 bases and J by 5 bases, with 9 bases of the junction left unmatched. Germline V gene lookup returns CDR1 SNHLY and CDR2 FYNNEI.

This clonotype has only a few counts. The rearrangement links TRBV6-2 or TRBV6-3 to TRBJ2-7, with D unresolved. The CDR3 runs to 15 residues. Germline values: CDR1 MNHEY, CDR2 SVGEGT. V was clipped by 3 bases and J by 1 base, with 13 bases between them. The CDR3 DNA is TGTGCCAGCAGTTATTTGAGTCCTACGTCCTACGAGCAGTACTTC. It specifies CASSYLSPTSYEQYF.

This chain connects TRBV15 to TRBJ1-4; no firm D call. CDR3 length: 14 amino acids. Germline values: CDR1 LNHNV, CDR2 YYDKDF (reference sequence). V shed 3 bases and J shed 1 base, with 6 bases lying between them. DNA of the CDR3: TGTGCCACCAGCAGGGGCGGAACTAATGAAAAACTGTTTTTT. Translation gives CATSRGGTNEKLFF.

This clonotype was counted many times. This chain joins TRBV27 and TRBJ1-1; weak D call: TRBD1 (5 bases). The germline gives CDR1 MNHEY, CDR2 SMNVEV (reference sequence). V gave up 3 bases and J gave up 5 bases, with 13 bases separating them. The CDR3 has 14 amino acids. CDR3 sequence reads: CASSLGPYGTEAFF. CDR3 DNA sequence: TGTGCCAGCAGTTTGGGACCTTATGGGACTGAAGCTTTCTTT.

The chain links TRBV7-9 to TRBJ2-1; 9 nucleotides match TRBD2. The CDR3 is 15 residues long. The trim removed 11 bases at V and 4 bases at J, leaving 12 bases unmatched. Germline CDR1 and CDR2: SEHNR and FQNEAQ (reference sequence). The CDR3 region is CAFQLRREGYNEQFF. The CDR3 DNA follows: TGTGCCTTCCAGCTAAGGCGGGAGGGATACAATGAGCAGTTCTTC.

The rearrangement joins TRBV7-2 to TRBJ1-3; D perhaps matches TRBD1 (5 bases). Trimming took 3 bases from V and 0 from J, leaving 12 bases between them. This CDR3 is 16 amino acids long. Germline V gene sequence: CDR1 SGHTA, CDR2 FQGNSA. CDR3 in amino acids: CASSLTALSSGNTIYF. The DNA of the CDR3 is TGTGCCAGCAGCTTGACAGCCCTGAGCTCTGGAAACACCATATATTTT. Complete variable domain (other parts from reference TRBV7-2 and TRBJ1-3): GAGVSQSPSNKVTEKGKDVELRCDPISGHTALYWYRQSLGQGLEFLIYFQGNSAPDKSGLPSDRFSAERTGGSVSTLTIQRTQQEDSAVYLCASSLTALSSGNTIYFGEGSWLTVV.

This clonotype appeared many times. CDR3 DNA sequence: TGTGCCAGCAGTAGAGGGGTTAGGGGAAACACCATATATTTT. It yields the protein CASSRGVRGNTIYF. V usage is TRBV6-2 or TRBV6-3 and J usage is TRBJ1-3; D may be TRBD1 (5 bases). Germline V gene lookup returns CDR1 MNHEY and CDR2 SVGEGT. V was pared by 5 bases and J by 4 bases, with 12 bases between. The length of the CDR3 is 14 residues.

This clonotype was counted ten times or more. This sequence joins TRBV12-3 or TRBV12-4 and TRBJ2-5; 12 positions agree with TRBD2. Trimming removed 6 bases from V and 4 bases from J; junction bases left unmatched: 9. The CDR3 is 16 residues long. CDR3 DNA sequence: TGTGCCAGCAGCATCGGACTAGCGGGATTGCGAGAGACCCAGTACTTC. This codes for CASSIGLAGLRETQYF.

This clonotype was detected many times. The rearrangement links TRBV12-3 or TRBV12-4 to TRBJ1-1, with a tentative D call TRBD1 (6 bases). This CDR3 has 13 residues. The germline V and J ends were trimmed by 3 bases and 7 bases, with 12 bases remaining between them. The CDR3 DNA sequence: TGTGCCAGCAGTTTCAGAGGGGGAGTTGAAGCTTTCTTT. It is translated as CASSFRGGVEAFF.

V is TRBV11-2 and J is TRBJ2-5; TRBD2 agrees at 8 bases. Germline V lookup: CDR1 SGHAT, CDR2 FQNNGV. Trimming took 1 base from V and 5 from J; bases not matched to a gene: 15. The CDR3 runs 18 residues. CDR3 sequence (DNA): TGTGCCAGCAGCTTAGGAGTTAGGGGGACTAGGGAAGAGGAGACCCAGTACTTC. Protein product: CASSLGVRGTREEETQYF.

This clonotype was counted at least ten times. This sequence joins TRBV13 and TRBJ2-7; 13 nucleotides align to TRBD2. This CDR3 contains 17 residues. Per germline, CDR1 PRHDT and CDR2 FYEKMQ (reference sequence). V shed 3 bases, J shed 2 bases, and the junction held 7 bases outside the gene matches. The CDR3 loop reads CASSFRLAGGATYEQYF. As DNA, the CDR3 is TGTGCCAGCAGCTTTAGACTAGCGGGAGGAGCAACCTACGAGCAGTACTTC. The full variable domain, its missing parts supplied by reference TRBV13 and TRBJ2-7, is AAGVIQSPRHLIKEKRETATLKCYPIPRHDTVYWYQQGPGQDPQFLISFYEKMQSDKGSIPDRFSAQQFSDYHSELNMSSLELGDSALYFCASSFRLAGGATYEQYFGPGTRLTVT.